This TCR beta chain was observed in a study of chemoradiotherapy in HPV16-positive cancers. Background on the study: Functional T-cell assays on a couple of HPV16-positive patients' cells defined candidate HPV-specific clones and common TCR motifs.

Findings and caveats of the study: Better recurrence-free survival went with HPV-responsive T-cell expansion in HPV16-positive patients. Candidate HPV-specific clones and E7-related TCR motifs grew in tumor during treatment.

This table comes from immunoSEQ multiplex PCR, and its TCRdb copy is limited to in-frame clones, with some not included. The table shows fewer than 20,000 clones, with more than 75% occurring only once. CDR1 is MDHEN and CDR2 is SYDVKM in the germline V gene. The CDR3 loop spans 12 amino acids. The V end lost 2 bases, the J end lost 4 bases, and 5 bases lay between the germline ends. Over chemoradiotherapy, repertoires were sampled more than once. A word on this clone: Its cognate antigen is unknown. Other DNA sequences of this sample code for an identical CDR3.

Sample collection occurred from a patient who underwent chemoradiotherapy. The receptor's source is a human donor with HPV-associated anogenital cancer. The chain combines TRBV28 with TRBJ1-2, with TRBD1 as a possible D gene (5 bases). CDR3 sequence: CASSLGGYGYTF. CDR3 DNA: TGTGCCAGCAGTTTAGGGGGCTATGGCTACACCTTC.